This T cell receptor beta chain was identified in a study of blood T cell repertoires in COVID-19. The CDR3 sequence is 16 residues long. CDR1 and CDR2 from the germline V gene are SGHTA and FQGTGA. The V and J ends lost 5 bases and 6 bases respectively, with 19 bases between them. Participants spanned ages about 18 to 95 years and resided in 20 to 30 US areas. TCRdb keeps only in-frame clones here, not all; method: immunoSEQ multiplex PCR. The table has approximately 380,000 clones, about 88% seen once. This clone was recorded only once. This TCR was sampled from a woman under 30 who had recovered from COVID-19. The chain is built from TRBV7-3 and TRBJ2-2; D possibly corresponds to TRBD2 (7 bases). Sequencing input: PBMCs or T cells enriched from blood (not recorded which). For the CDR3, the DNA is TGTGCCAGCAGCCCCCTTGAGGGGGGGATCTCCGGGGAGCTGTTTTTT. It is translated as CASSPLEGGISGELFF.